The entry below describes one T cell receptor (beta chain). The data originate from a study of blood T cell repertoires in COVID-19. Whole-study context: Acute and convalescent COVID-19 samples came from the United States, Italy and Spain.

The protocol was immunoSEQ multiplex PCR, while the TCRdb copy is restricted to in-frame clones and leaves out a portion. The profile shows about 270,000 clones, 82% of them singletons. The CDR3 consists of 13 residues. CDR1 is SGHDT and CDR2 is YYEEEE in the germline V gene. Trimming removed 7 bases at V and 3 bases at J, with 13 bases between. The genes are TRBV5-6 and TRBJ1-1; D is undetermined. The receptor comes from a woman aged 18 to 35 with acute or convalescent COVID-19. Specimen: peripheral blood. The CDR3 region is CASRLRPDTEAFF. Here the CDR3 DNA reads TGTGCCAGCCGTCTGCGCCCGGACACTGAAGCTTTCTTT.